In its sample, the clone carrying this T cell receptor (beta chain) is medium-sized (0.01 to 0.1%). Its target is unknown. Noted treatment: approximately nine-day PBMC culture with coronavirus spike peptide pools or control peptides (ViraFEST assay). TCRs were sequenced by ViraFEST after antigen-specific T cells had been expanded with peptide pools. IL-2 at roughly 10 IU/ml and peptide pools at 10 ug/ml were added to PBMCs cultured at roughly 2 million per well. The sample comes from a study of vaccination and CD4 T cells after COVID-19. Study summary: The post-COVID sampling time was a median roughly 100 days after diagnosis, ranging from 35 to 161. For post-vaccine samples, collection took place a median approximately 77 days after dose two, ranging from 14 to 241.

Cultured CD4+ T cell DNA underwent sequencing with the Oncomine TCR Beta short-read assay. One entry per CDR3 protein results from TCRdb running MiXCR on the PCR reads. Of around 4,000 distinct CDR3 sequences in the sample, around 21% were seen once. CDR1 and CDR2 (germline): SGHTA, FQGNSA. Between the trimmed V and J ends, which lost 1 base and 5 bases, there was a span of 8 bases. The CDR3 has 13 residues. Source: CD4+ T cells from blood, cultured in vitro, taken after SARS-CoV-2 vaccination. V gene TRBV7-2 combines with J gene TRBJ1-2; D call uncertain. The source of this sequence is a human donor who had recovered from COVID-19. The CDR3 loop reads CASSLGTEYGYTF. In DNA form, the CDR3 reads TGTGCCAGCAGCTTAGGGACTGAATATGGCTACACCTTC.